This is a list of T cell receptor beta chains from one sample in a study of cytomegalovirus exposure and HLA in healthy donors. Method: immunoSEQ multiplex PCR; TCRdb's copy keeps in-frame clones and lacks some. Found here are about 160,000 clones, roughly 89% of them singletons; the top ten hold under 13%. The sequenced sample was PBMCs. The source of these receptors is a woman in her late teens or twenties in good health and CMV-seropositive. Both conserved end residues are trimmed from each CDR3.

j_call: TRBJ2-1; v_call: TRBV6-5; cdr3_aa: ASSYLRGSYNEQF
j_call: TRBJ2-5; v_call: TRBV4-1; cdr3_aa: ASSQIGAFQETQY
j_call: TRBJ2-7; v_call: TRBV6-5; cdr3_aa: ASSYSAGFPSYEQY
j_call: TRBJ2-6; v_call: TRBV18; cdr3_aa: ASSPPTSGRASSGANVLT
j_call: TRBJ1-2; v_call: TRBV11-1; cdr3_aa: ASSSAAGAGPRGYGYT
j_call: TRBJ1-4; v_call: TRBV18; cdr3_aa: ASSPLTGRGEKLF
j_call: TRBJ2-1; v_call: TRBV19; cdr3_aa: ASSTLAGNLAGEQF
j_call: TRBJ2-1; v_call: TRBV4-1; cdr3_aa: ASSLNNEQF
j_call: TRBJ2-7; v_call: TRBV28; cdr3_aa: ASRGTSGSLEQY
j_call: TRBJ2-2; v_call: TRBV19; cdr3_aa: ASSGRTGGNTGELF
j_call: TRBJ2-7; v_call: TRBV28; cdr3_aa: ASTRGGAGPSYEQY
j_call: TRBJ2-2; v_call: TRBV10-2; cdr3_aa: ASSRGVGELF
j_call: TRBJ1-1; v_call: TRBV4-1; cdr3_aa: ASSQVDGTGRAEAF
j_call: TRBJ2-1; v_call: TRBV6-8; cdr3_aa: ASSYKGVSLAGDNEQF
j_call: TRBJ2-1; v_call: TRBV27; cdr3_aa: ASRNRTGQGEQF
j_call: TRBJ2-1; v_call: TRBV30; cdr3_aa: AWSVLAGDCF
j_call: TRBJ1-4; v_call: TRBV4-2; cdr3_aa: ASSQDQVTTNEKLF
j_call: TRBJ2-1; v_call: TRBV9; cdr3_aa: ASSDFGKQF
j_call: TRBJ2-1; v_call: TRBV7-9; cdr3_aa: ASSLAASGGRVAYNEQF
j_call: TRBJ2-7; v_call: TRBV4-2; cdr3_aa: ASSQEWGTHYEQY
j_call: TRBJ2-7; v_call: TRBV20-1; cdr3_aa: SASKGAGQY
j_call: TRBJ2-3; v_call: TRBV11-3; cdr3_aa: ASSLGQGTSTDTQY
j_call: TRBJ2-7; v_call: TRBV11-2; cdr3_aa: ASSLDLGLAYEQY
j_call: TRBJ2-7; v_call: TRBV7-6; cdr3_aa: ASSLARDTSGLTYEQY
j_call: TRBJ2-7; v_call: TRBV4-2; cdr3_aa: ASSPTTSGSGEQY
j_call: TRBJ1-2; v_call: TRBV6-1; cdr3_aa: ASSANYGYT
j_call: TRBJ2-1; v_call: TRBV4-2; cdr3_aa: ASSPVAGNEQF
j_call: TRBJ1-4; v_call: TRBV7-2; cdr3_aa: ASSLDYRVGEKLF
j_call: TRBJ2-1; v_call: TRBV19; cdr3_aa: ASSIARASGRNEQF
j_call: TRBJ2-2; v_call: TRBV5-1; cdr3_aa: ASSDGAGVFGELF
j_call: TRBJ2-1; v_call: TRBV5-1; cdr3_aa: ASSSTSPTNEQF
j_call: TRBJ2-7; v_call: TRBV4-2; cdr3_aa: ASSQDSLNRNTRAYEQY
j_call: TRBJ2-7; v_call: TRBV10-1; cdr3_aa: ASIGTIGPLN
j_call: TRBJ2-1; v_call: TRBV5-1; cdr3_aa: ASSLVVGGYNEQF